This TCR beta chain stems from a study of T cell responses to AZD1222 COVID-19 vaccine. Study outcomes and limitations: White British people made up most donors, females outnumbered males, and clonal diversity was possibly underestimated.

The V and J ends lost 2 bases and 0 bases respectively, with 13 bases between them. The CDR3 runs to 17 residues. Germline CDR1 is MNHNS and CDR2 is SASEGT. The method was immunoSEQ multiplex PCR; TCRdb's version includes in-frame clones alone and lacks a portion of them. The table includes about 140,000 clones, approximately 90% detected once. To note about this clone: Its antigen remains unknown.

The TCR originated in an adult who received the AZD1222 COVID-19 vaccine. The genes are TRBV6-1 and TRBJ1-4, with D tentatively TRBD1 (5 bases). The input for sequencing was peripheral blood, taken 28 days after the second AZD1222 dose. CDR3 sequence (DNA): TGTGCCAGCAGTGAAAACGGACACTTAGCAACTAATGAAAAACTGTTTTTT. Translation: CASSENGHLATNEKLFF.